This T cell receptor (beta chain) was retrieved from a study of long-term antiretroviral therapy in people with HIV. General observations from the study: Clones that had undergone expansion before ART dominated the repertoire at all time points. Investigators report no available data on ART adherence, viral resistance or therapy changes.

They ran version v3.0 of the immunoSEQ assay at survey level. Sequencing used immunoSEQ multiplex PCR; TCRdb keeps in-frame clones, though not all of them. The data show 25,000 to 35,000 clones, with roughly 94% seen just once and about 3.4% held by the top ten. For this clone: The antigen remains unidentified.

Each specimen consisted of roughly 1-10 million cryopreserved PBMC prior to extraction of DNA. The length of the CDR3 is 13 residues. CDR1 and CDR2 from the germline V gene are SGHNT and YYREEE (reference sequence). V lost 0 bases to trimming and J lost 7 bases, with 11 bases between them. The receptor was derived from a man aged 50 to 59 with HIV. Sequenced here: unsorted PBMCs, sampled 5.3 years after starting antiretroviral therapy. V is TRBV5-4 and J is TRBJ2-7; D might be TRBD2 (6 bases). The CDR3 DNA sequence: TGTGCCAGCAGCTTGGATCGCGCGGGGGAGCAGTACTTC. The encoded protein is CASSLDRAGEQYF.